This T cell receptor (beta chain) was captured in a study of T cell responses to AZD1222 COVID-19 vaccine (dated by TCRdb to about 2021). Looking at the study overall: AZD1222 recipients with second doses at about 4 weeks or about 12 weeks were pooled, because spike-specific TCR depth and breadth did not differ between schedules. Trial participants were enrolled into age subgroups of 18-55, 56-69 and 70-plus years, which contained about 150, 27 and 61 TCR-sequenced participants, respectively. A total of 230 to 250 trial participants underwent TCR sequencing, of whom 200 to 220 received two doses of AZD1222 and about 25 received two doses of the MenACWY control vaccine. The study at large found these results: Participants were mostly white British, with more females than males. The authors suggested clonal diversity may have been underestimated. CD4 TCRs associated with the vaccine covered the entire spike protein, and the dominant responses were in regions 160-218 and 743-854. Epitopes outside the regions mutated in the B.1.351 and B.1.1.7 variants were reportedly recognized by nearly half of the unique spike-specific TCRs. Because no samples from the day 14 peak response were available, repertoires could be characterized only after the peak T cell response. Conclusions about previously exposed vaccinees are limited, since just five to seven AZD1222 recipients were seropositive for SARS-CoV-2 at baseline. After two AZD1222 doses, spike-specific TCR breadth and depth were significantly higher than at day 0 and than in MenACWY recipients. The 56-69-year group was small, and its depth increase did not reach significance, likely because of low power.

With regard to this clone: Its recognized antigen is unknown. Base qualities are not at hand, and no much larger clone is one base apart.

The CDR3 regions of human TCRbeta chains were subjected to immunosequencing. As for the original processing: TCRs in the repertoires were matched against a reference library of SARS-CoV-2-specific TCRs that had been generated with the MIRA antigen-specificity platform. Breadth was defined as the fraction of unique TCRs that were SARS-CoV-2-associated, and depth was defined as the fraction of total T cells that were SARS-CoV-2-associated. Using the MIRA data, every spike-specific TCR was mapped to the spike region that the TCR reacted to and assigned to either a CD4 or a CD8 class. Log10-transformed breadth and depth values were compared by one-way ANOVA with Sidak's multiple comparisons tests. This is the immuneACCESS table as TCRdb keeps it, with only in-frame sequences that have V and J called. A part of the clones is gone; compared with another copy, unresolved V genes explain less than half, and the rest is unexplained. For V, J and clone size, that table is used; D and trimming come from the DNA. The table for this sample lists 150,000 to 200,000 clones; 85% to 90% of them were counted only once. The ten largest clones capture 6.1% of the sample.

The sample's time point label, decoded: baseline before first vaccination. Samples from vaccinated people were obtained from the UK trials COV001 and COV002, which included a single-blind randomized controlled phase 2/3 trial of AZD1222 (ChAdOx1 nCoV-19) in healthy adults. For TCRbeta chain sequencing, PBMC samples were collected from trial participants at day 0 and at day 28 after the second dose. This sequence was found in an adult in good health. The sample consisted of peripheral blood, taken on day 0 of AZD1222 vaccination.

The nucleotide sequence reads as follows: TGCGCCAGCCGAAACCCGGAGGGGGGACAATACAATGAGCAGTTCTTC. The translation is CASRNPEGGQYNEQFF. The sequence joins TRBV5-1 to TRBJ2-1; the D gene may be TRBD1 or TRBD2, since each aligns over 6 bases. CDR1 is given as SGHRS and CDR2 as YFSETQ, both from the germline V gene. Between the V and J ends, shortened by 7 bases and 4 bases respectively, the junction contains 21 bases. From the cysteine up to the phenylalanine, the CDR3 has a length of 16 residues. The read is trimmed to its CDR3 DNA, 48 bases read in frame from base 1.